This TCR beta chain was sequenced for a study of blood T cell repertoires in COVID-19. Study summary: Whether acute or convalescent, the COVID-19 samples came from the United States, Italy and Spain. T cells, B-cell-depleted T cells, or PBMCs supplied cDNA or gDNA.

In the original workflow: Nucleated cell number was recorded as an estimate derived from reference gene primer amplification. Generated by immunoSEQ multiplex PCR, the TCRdb table keeps only in-frame clones and is missing some. The V and J calls and clone size come from that table; D and trimming were worked out from the DNA. The sample has under 300,000 clones, more than 85% seen once. Looked up from germline, CDR1 is SNHLY and CDR2 is FYNNEI. Losses at the gene ends were 9 bases for V and 4 bases for J; bases not matched to a gene: 13. This CDR3 contains 15 residues. Sequencing used peripheral blood. The chain is built from TRBV2 and TRBJ1-2, with TRBD1 identical over 8 bases. This TCR was sampled from a man aged 18 to 35 with active or convalescent COVID-19. CDR3 in DNA: TGTGCCAGAGTCGGTCCAGCAGGGGGCGTCTATGGCTACACCTTC. It yields the protein CARVGPAGGVYGYTF.